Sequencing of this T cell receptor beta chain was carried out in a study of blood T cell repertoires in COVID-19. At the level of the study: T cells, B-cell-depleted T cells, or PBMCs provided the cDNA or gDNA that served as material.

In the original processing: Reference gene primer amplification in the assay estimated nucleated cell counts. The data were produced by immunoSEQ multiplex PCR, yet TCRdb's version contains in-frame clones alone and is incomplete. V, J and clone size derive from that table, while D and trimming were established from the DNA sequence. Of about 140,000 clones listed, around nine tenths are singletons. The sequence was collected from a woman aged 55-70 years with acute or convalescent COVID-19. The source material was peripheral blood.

The DNA of the CDR3 is TGTGCCAGCAGTCTGGACAGGCACAATGAGCAGTTCTTC. Its translation is CASSLDRHNEQFF. J is TRBJ2-1 and V is TRBV6-2 or TRBV6-3; 7 bases are a match to TRBD1. J gave up 5 bases and V 5 bases, and 3 bases lay outside the gene matches. Per the germline V gene, CDR1 is MNHEY and CDR2 is SVGEGT. CDR3 size: 13 residues.